These T cell receptor beta chains were read from a single sample in a study of identical twins. TCRdb reprocessed the 5' RACE reads via MiXCR and lists one record per CDR3 protein. The sample holds fewer than 250,000 distinct CDR3 sequences; approximately 15% are singletons and the top ten take 40%. The same sample was also studied in work on T cells expressing NK-cell markers.

The specimen sequenced was CD8+ T cells sorted from blood. These receptor sequences come from a woman younger than 35 in good health. Each CDR3 is given with its conserved first and last residue. The D gene is left open where the match is weak. A row's size may be missing; if present it is once, few, many or a size class.

TRBJ2-7 | few | TRBV7-9 | TRBD1 | CASSTRTGEDEQYF | TGTGCCAGCAGCACACGGACAGGGGAGGACGAGCAGTACTTC
TRBJ2-3 | many | TRBV12-3/TRBV12-4 | TRBD2 | CASSTSGLITDTQYF | TGTGCCAGCAGCACTAGCGGACTAATCACAGATACGCAGTATTTT
TRBJ2-1 | few | TRBV5-6 | TRBD2 | CASSLVTGGSSYNEQFF | TGTGCCAGCAGCTTGGTGACGGGGGGTAGCTCCTACAATGAGCAGTTCTTC
TRBJ1-5 | . | TRBV2 | . | CATQGENQPQHF | TGTGCCACCCAAGGGGAGAATCAGCCCCAGCATTTT
TRBJ1-2 | . | TRBV20-1 | . | CSARLSNVANYGYTF | TGCAGTGCTAGACTCTCCAACGTAGCTAACTATGGCTACACCTTC
TRBJ2-2 | many | TRBV4-3 | . | CASSQYGNTGELFF | TGCGCCAGCAGCCAGTACGGGAACACCGGGGAGCTGTTTTTT
TRBJ2-3 | few | TRBV6-1 | TRBD2 | CASSERTSGADTQYF | TGTGCCAGCAGTGAAAGGACTAGCGGGGCAGATACGCAGTATTTT
TRBJ2-5 | few | TRBV7-9 | . | CASSPPYEETQYF | TGTGCCAGCAGCCCCCCCTACGAAGAGACCCAGTACTTC
TRBJ2-1 | . | TRBV2 | . | CATLGGSRTSDYNEQFF | TGTGCCACCCTTGGGGGCTCGCGGACGAGCGACTACAATGAGCAGTTCTTC
TRBJ2-3 | . | TRBV12-3/TRBV12-4 | TRBD2 | CASSSSEAGDVDTQYF | TGTGCCAGCAGTTCCTCAGAAGCGGGGGATGTAGATACGCAGTATTTT
TRBJ1-1 | . | TRBV10-1 | . | CASSVGRMNTEAFF | TGCGCCAGCAGTGTCGGACGGATGAACACTGAAGCTTTCTTT
TRBJ2-3 | few | TRBV27 | . | CASSWEGADTQYF | TGTGCCAGCAGTTGGGAGGGGGCAGATACGCAGTATTTT
TRBJ1-4 | few | TRBV9 | TRBD1 | CASSTGQGATNEKLFF | TGTGCCAGCAGCACTGGACAGGGGGCAACTAATGAAAAACTGTTTTTT
TRBJ2-3 | . | TRBV9 | . | CASSGGNTQYF | TGTGCCAGCAGCGGGGGTAATACGCAGTATTTT
TRBJ1-2 | . | TRBV5-4 | TRBD1 | CASSLTQGQAKYGYTF | TGTGCCAGCAGCCTAACCCAGGGACAGGCTAAATATGGCTACACCTTC